Below are 11 T cell receptor beta chains sequenced from a single sample in a study of molecular identifiers for immune sequencing clone quantification (dated by TCRdb to 2016 to 2018). Library construction relied on PCR. Instrument on record: Illumina HiSeq 4000. TCRdb itself trimmed the public reads at Q25 with fastp, ran MiXCR and retained productive beta chains. Each CDR3 protein appears once, grouped with its most common genes and DNA. In this sample the table shows 88,000 or so distinct CDR3 sequences, 20% to 25% of which occur a single time. The ten largest clonotypes hold roughly 1% of the sample. The source material was naive CD8+ T cells from blood, with Jurkat cell RNA spiked in. The cell subset or site label of this sample denotes: FACS-sorted CD8+CD4-CCR7+CD45RA+ naive T cells. These receptors originate from a human donor in good health. Some libraries in this study had Jurkat cell RNA spiked in.

This clonotype was counted a few times. The chain employs TRBV6-5 and TRBJ2-7; no reliable D call. CDR3 length equals 13 residues. The germline CDR1 and CDR2 sequences are MNHEY and SVGAGI. Deletions cut 3 bases from V and 0 bases from J, with 6 bases between. The CDR3 nucleotides read TGTGCCAGCAGTTATTCCCCCTCCTACGAGCAGTACTTC. This encodes CASSYSPSYEQYF.

This clonotype was detected only a few times. CDR3 region: CASSYGTWDEQYF. DNA for the CDR3: TGTGCCAGCAGTTACGGGACCTGGGACGAGCAGTACTTC. This chain uses TRBV6-2 or TRBV6-3 with TRBJ2-7; D tentatively reads TRBD1 or TRBD2 (5 bases each). CDR1 is MNHEY and CDR2 is SVGEGT in the germline V gene. The V and J ends lost 2 bases and 5 bases respectively, with 10 bases between them. This CDR3 has 13 residues.

This clonotype has only a few counts. The gene calls are TRBV7-9 and TRBJ1-4; D is unclear. The V and J ends lost 5 bases and 4 bases respectively, with 11 bases between them. In germline, CDR1 is SEHNR, CDR2 FQNEAQ (reference sequence). CDR3 size: 14 residues. The DNA of the CDR3 is TGTGCCAGCAGCCTAGATCCCATTAATGAAAAACTGTTTTTT. Amino acids: CASSLDPINEKLFF. The full variable domain, its missing parts supplied by reference TRBV7-9 and TRBJ1-4, is DTGVSQNPRHKITKRGQNVTFRCDPISEHNRLYWYRQTLGQGPEFLTYFQNEAQLEKSRLLSDRFSAERPKGSFSTLEIQRTEQGDSAMYLCASSLDPINEKLFFGSGTQLSVL.

The chain employs TRBV4-2 and TRBJ2-1; D not resolved. Germline CDR1 LGHNA, CDR2 YNFKEQ. There are 14 residues in the CDR3. V was pared by 0 bases and J by 8 bases, with 11 bases between. The CDR3, as DNA: TGTGCCAGCAGCCAAGATTCGGAGCAAGATGAGCAGTTCTTC. This codes for CASSQDSEQDEQFF.

Remarks on this clonotype: A much larger clone lies one base from this, so it may be a read error. The J gene is TRBJ1-1, the V gene TRBV20-1; D is unresolved. Germline lookup yields CDR1 DFQATT and CDR2 SNEGSKA (reference sequence). CDR3 length: 12 residues. The CDR3 loop reads CSAREVSTVAFF. DNA of the CDR3: TGCAGTGCTAGGGAGGTGAGCACTGTAGCTTTCTTT.

This clonotype has at least ten counts. The chain employs TRBV19 and TRBJ2-7; 9 nucleotides agree with TRBD1. With 5 bases clipped from V and 4 bases from J, the junction kept 9 bases outside the gene matches. The germline gives CDR1 LNHDA, CDR2 SQIVND (reference sequence). The CDR3 totals 15 residues. Here the CDR3 reads CASSSAGTGKYEQYF. The CDR3, as DNA: TGTGCCAGTAGTTCAGCCGGGACAGGGAAGTACGAGCAGTACTTC. Supplemented by reference TRBV19 and TRBJ2-7, the full variable domain reads DGGITQSPKYLFRKEGQNVTLSCEQNLNHDAMYWYRQDPGQGLRLIYYSQIVNDFQKGDIAEGYSVSREKKESFPLTVTSAQKNPTAFYLCASSSAGTGKYEQYFGPGTRLTVT.

This clonotype was seen many times. The CDR3 DNA reads as TGTGCCAGCAGTTACTCGGCAGGAGGATATTACGAGCAGTACTTC. It encodes CASSYSAGGYYEQYF. This sequence joins TRBV6-5 and TRBJ2-7; possibly TRBD2 for D (5 bases). CDR1 and CDR2 from the germline V gene are MNHEY and SVGAGI. The length of the CDR3 is 15 residues. Trimming shortened V by 0 bases and J by 4 bases, and 13 bases separated the two germline ends.

This clonotype was observed at least ten times. The gene calls are TRBV5-6 and TRBJ2-7, with D possibly being TRBD1 (7 bases). Trimming took off 0 bases at V and 2 bases at J, with 15 bases between the two ends. In germline, CDR1 is SGHDT, CDR2 YYEEEE. The CDR3 runs 16 residues. The CDR3 coding sequence is TGTGCCAGCAGCTTGGACAGGGGACTGGCTGCCTACGAGCAGTACTTC. This codes for CASSLDRGLAAYEQYF.

The V and J genes are TRBV7-9 and TRBJ2-7; D possibly matches TRBD1 or TRBD2 (5 bases each). The V end lost 4 bases, the J end lost 0 bases, and 13 bases lay between the germline ends. The CDR3 contains 15 residues. CDR1 is SEHNR and CDR2 is FQNEAQ in the germline V gene (reference sequence). CDR3 DNA sequence: TGTGCCAGCAGCTCCCGGGACCAATCCTCCTACGAGCAGTACTTC. It specifies CASSSRDQSSYEQYF.

Regarding this clonotype: A clone one base away is much larger, so this may be a read error. The chain couples TRBV9 to TRBJ2-3, with D hard to call. CDR1 is SGDLS and CDR2 is YYNGEE in the germline V gene. With 0 bases removed from V and 2 bases from J, the gap between germline ends came to 13 bases. CDR3 length equals 16 residues. In DNA form, the CDR3 reads TGTGCCAGCAGCGTAGGGTCGTGGGTCCTCACAGATACGCAGTATTTT. Protein sequence: CASSVGSWVLTDTQYF.

The V call is TRBV7-2, the J call TRBJ2-7, with D unclear. This CDR3 contains 14 residues. The V gene lost 9 bases and the J gene lost 2 bases, with 17 bases spanning the gap. Germline loops: CDR1 SGHTA, CDR2 FQGNSA. The CDR3 loop is CASRLSPEPYEQYF. DNA for the CDR3: TGTGCCAGTAGGTTATCCCCAGAGCCCTACGAGCAGTACTTC.